The rows below give T cell receptor beta chains drawn from one sample of a study of shared clonotypes between healthy human individuals. Sequenced by immunoSEQ multiplex PCR; TCRdb stores in-frame clones only, minus some. The sample yields 2 million to 2.5 million clones, around 95% seen once. Sequenced material: naive CD4+ T cells sorted from blood. The receptors stem from a young man in good health. Both conserved end residues are part of each CDR3. The D gene is left open where the match is weak. Rows may omit the clone size; those that give it use once, few, many or a size class.

CDR3 length,J gene,V gene,clone size,D gene,CDR3 protein,CDR3 DNA
15,TRBJ2-1,TRBV7-9,NA,TRBD2,CASSLEGLHYNEQFF,TGTGCCAGCAGCTTAGAGGGACTACACTACAATGAGCAGTTCTTC
13,TRBJ1-5,TRBV5-1,NA,NA,CASRRDSNQPQHF,TGCGCCAGCCGTAGGGACAGCAATCAGCCCCAGCATTTT
14,TRBJ1-1,TRBV28,NA,NA,CASSSQGLNTEAFF,TGTGCCAGCAGTTCCCAGGGCCTGAACACTGAAGCTTTCTTT
13,TRBJ2-5,TRBV10-1,NA,NA,CASSDSNGETQYF,TGCGCCAGCAGTGATTCCAACGGGGAGACCCAGTACTTC
11,TRBJ2-7,TRBV2,NA,NA,CASSGGYEQYF,TGTGCCAGCAGTGGAGGTTACGAGCAGTACTTC
14,TRBJ1-1,TRBV7-9,NA,NA,CASSLLSLGTEAFF,TGTGCCAGCAGCTTACTCTCCCTCGGCACTGAAGCTTTCTTT
15,TRBJ2-7,TRBV7-2,NA,NA,CASSLAAGPQYEQYF,TGTGCCAGCAGCCTAGCAGCGGGCCCCCAATACGAGCAGTACTTC
14,TRBJ2-2,TRBV7-2,NA,NA,CASSLGGARGELFF,TGTGCCAGCAGCTTAGGCGGAGCCCGAGGGGAGCTGTTTTTT
16,TRBJ2-3,TRBV9,NA,TRBD2,CASSVTSGSLSDTQYF,TGTGCCAGCAGCGTAACTAGCGGGAGTCTCTCAGATACGCAGTATTTT
15,TRBJ1-1,TRBV18,NA,TRBD1,CASSPLGQRNLGAFF,TGTGCCAGCTCACCACTGGGACAGCGGAACCTCGGAGCTTTCTTT
17,TRBJ2-3,TRBV7-9,NA,TRBD1,CASSLHRGLRGTDTQYF,TGTGCCAGCAGCTTACACAGGGGCCTGCGGGGCACAGATACGCAGTATTTT
15,TRBJ2-6,TRBV9,once,NA,CASSVADSGANVLTF,TGTGCCAGCAGCGTAGCTGACTCTGGGGCCAACGTCCTGACTTTC
17,TRBJ2-7,TRBV19,once,NA,CASSMGWSAGVSYEQYF,TGTGCCAGTAGTATGGGGTGGTCGGCAGGGGTGTCCTACGAGCAGTACTTC
12,TRBJ2-1,TRBV10-3,NA,NA,CAISVTRNEQFF,TGTGCCATCAGCGTTACACGCAATGAGCAGTTCTTC
14,TRBJ1-1,TRBV6-5,NA,NA,CAPEEGTANTEAFF,TGTGCCCCAGAGGAGGGGACGGCGAACACTGAAGCTTTCTTT
16,TRBJ2-5,TRBV5-1,NA,TRBD2,CASSLSGGSPQETQYF,TGCGCCAGCAGCTTGTCGGGGGGGAGTCCTCAAGAGACCCAGTACTTC
14,TRBJ1-5,TRBV6-1,NA,NA,CASRPGQNNQPQHF,TGTGCCAGCAGACCCGGACAGAACAATCAGCCCCAGCATTTT
13,TRBJ1-6,TRBV27,NA,TRBD1,CASGRQGDSPLHF,TGTGCCAGCGGTAGACAGGGAGATTCACCCCTCCACTTT
15,TRBJ1-5,TRBV2,NA,NA,CASSTNLGGRQPQHF,TGTGCCAGCAGCACGAATCTGGGGGGTAGGCAGCCCCAGCATTTT
14,TRBJ2-3,TRBV7-6,NA,NA,CASSLGRGTDTQYF,TGTGCCAGCAGCTTAGGTAGGGGCACAGATACGCAGTATTTT
13,TRBJ1-3,TRBV18,NA,NA,CASSPPSGNTIYF,TGTGCCAGCTCACCACCTAGTGGAAACACCATATATTTT
13,TRBJ1-5,TRBV6-6,NA,NA,CASTPQGWQPQHF,TGTGCCAGCACTCCCCAGGGATGGCAGCCCCAGCATTTT
18,TRBJ1-5,TRBV10-2,NA,NA,CASSESIFLGRPNQPQHF,TGCGCCAGCAGTGAGTCCATTTTCTTGGGACGGCCCAATCAGCCCCAGCATTTT
17,TRBJ2-2,TRBV9,NA,TRBD1,CASSGPQGGPNTGELFF,TGTGCCAGCAGCGGACCACAGGGGGGCCCGAACACCGGGGAGCTGTTTTTT
18,TRBJ2-3,TRBV13,NA,TRBD2,CASSPFGLAGRSTDTQYF,TGTGCCAGCAGCCCGTTCGGACTAGCGGGAAGGAGCACAGATACGCAGTATTTT
12,TRBJ2-1,TRBV29-1,NA,NA,CSVVPGAIEQFF,TGCAGCGTTGTGCCAGGGGCGATTGAGCAGTTCTTC
16,TRBJ2-1,TRBV13,NA,NA,CASSFHLVAAYNEQFF,TGTGCCAGCAGCTTCCATTTGGTAGCGGCCTACAATGAGCAGTTCTTC
12,TRBJ2-2,TRBV11-2,NA,NA,CASSFEAGELFF,TGTGCCAGCAGTTTCGAGGCCGGGGAGCTGTTTTTT
13,TRBJ2-7,TRBV6-1,NA,NA,CASSRGREYEQYF,TGTGCCAGCAGTAGAGGCAGGGAGTACGAGCAGTACTTC
15,TRBJ1-3,TRBV6-5,NA,NA,CASSRLQSYGNTIYF,TGTGCCAGCAGCCGTCTACAGTCCTATGGAAACACCATATATTTT
14,TRBJ1-6,TRBV9,NA,NA,CASSVRDTNSPLHF,TGTGCCAGCAGCGTAAGGGACACTAATTCACCCCTCCACTTT
15,TRBJ1-6,TRBV9,NA,NA,CASSVATGTNSPLHF,TGTGCCAGCAGCGTAGCCACAGGGACCAATTCACCCCTCCACTTT
15,TRBJ2-2,TRBV10-1,few,NA,CASSERQGYTGELFF,TGCGCCAGCAGTGAGCGGCAGGGGTACACCGGGGAGCTGTTTTTT
13,TRBJ2-3,TRBV18,NA,NA,CASSPPGTDTQYF,TGTGCCAGCTCACCTCCCGGCACAGATACGCAGTATTTT
17,TRBJ1-4,TRBV28,NA,NA,CASSSTGTPKTNEKLFF,TGTGCCAGCAGTTCAACCGGGACACCCAAGACTAATGAAAAACTGTTTTTT
16,TRBJ2-2,TRBV7-6,NA,NA,CASSLAGDTVTGELFF,TGTGCCAGCAGCTTAGCAGGGGACACGGTCACCGGGGAGCTGTTTTTT
14,TRBJ2-1,TRBV6-5,NA,TRBD1,CASNTGGGYNEQFF,TGTGCCAGCAATACAGGGGGCGGTTACAATGAGCAGTTCTTC
12,TRBJ2-2,TRBV5-1,once,NA,CASSSDTGELFF,TGCGCCAGCAGCTCAGACACCGGGGAGCTGTTTTTT
16,TRBJ2-2,TRBV10-2,NA,NA,CASSDWLAQNTGELFF,TGCGCCAGCAGTGATTGGCTAGCACAGAACACCGGGGAGCTGTTTTTT
16,TRBJ2-3,TRBV5-1,NA,TRBD2,CASSTRSGTSRFTQYF,TGCGCCAGCAGCACCCGGTCCGGGACTAGCCGCTTTACGCAGTATTTT
13,TRBJ2-7,TRBV10-3,NA,NA,CAISEGGRYEQYF,TGTGCCATCAGTGAGGGGGGACGGTACGAGCAGTACTTC
13,TRBJ2-7,TRBV19,NA,NA,CASGPGGAYEQYF,TGTGCCAGTGGTCCGGGCGGGGCCTACGAGCAGTACTTC
14,TRBJ1-2,TRBV5-6,NA,NA,CASSLTGRYYGYTF,TGTGCCAGCAGCTTAACAGGCCGATACTATGGCTACACCTTC
15,TRBJ1-1,TRBV19,NA,NA,CASSIVGGKNTEAFF,TGTGCCAGTAGTATAGTCGGCGGAAAAAACACTGAAGCTTTCTTT
12,TRBJ2-3,TRBV6-6,NA,NA,CASSTGTYTQYF,TGTGCCAGCAGTACCGGGACCTATACGCAGTATTTT
16,TRBJ2-5,TRBV7-9,NA,TRBD2,CASSLGGSGAQETQYF,TGTGCCAGCAGCTTAGGTGGTAGCGGGGCCCAAGAGACCCAGTACTTC
9,TRBJ2-1,TRBV2,NA,NA,CASRGPQFF,TGTGCCAGCAGAGGGCCCCAATTCTTC
14,TRBJ2-1,TRBV7-9,NA,TRBD2,CASSSGLAGPEQFF,TGTGCCAGCAGCTCGGGACTAGCGGGGCCGGAGCAGTTCTTC
12,TRBJ2-1,TRBV7-2,NA,NA,CASSSLYNEQFF,TGTGCCAGCAGCTCCCTTTACAATGAGCAGTTCTTC
16,TRBJ2-7,TRBV7-6,NA,NA,CASSLGVGGLAYEQYF,TGTGCCAGCAGCTTAGGGGTAGGGGGACTCGCCTACGAGCAGTACTTC
13,TRBJ2-2,TRBV5-1,few,NA,CASREPNTGELFF,TGCGCCAGCCGGGAGCCGAACACCGGGGAGCTGTTTTTT
15,TRBJ1-6,TRBV14,NA,NA,CASSQDSPYNSPLHF,TGTGCCAGCAGCCAAGATTCGCCGTATAATTCACCCCTCCACTTT
12,TRBJ2-4,TRBV13,NA,NA,CASSSGRNIQYF,TGTGCCAGCAGCTCCGGGAGAAACATTCAGTACTTC
14,TRBJ1-6,TRBV4-1,NA,NA,CASSQVDKDSPLHF,TGCGCCAGCAGCCAAGTGGACAAGGATTCACCCCTCCACTTT
15,TRBJ2-1,TRBV6-5,NA,TRBD2,CASKPGLVLDNEQFF,TGTGCCAGCAAACCTGGACTAGTTTTGGACAATGAGCAGTTCTTC
14,TRBJ1-1,TRBV6-5,NA,NA,CASTPRGGRTEAFF,TGTGCCAGCACCCCAAGGGGGGGGCGGACTGAAGCTTTCTTT
14,TRBJ2-2,TRBV7-9,NA,TRBD1,CASSGQGLTGELFF,TGTGCCAGCAGCGGACAGGGCTTAACCGGGGAGCTGTTTTTT
14,TRBJ1-1,TRBV11-2,NA,NA,CASALQSGGTEAFF,TGTGCCAGCGCCCTTCAGTCGGGAGGCACTGAAGCTTTCTTT